Below are 13 T cell receptor beta chains sequenced from a single sample in a study of blood T cell repertoires in COVID-19. Clones were read by immunoSEQ multiplex PCR, and TCRdb kept only the in-frame ones, dropping some. Of about 200,000 clones listed, 82% were seen once; the top ten hold 5.2%. Sequenced input: PBMCs or T cells enriched from blood (not recorded which). The source of these receptors is a woman aged 60-70 years with acute COVID-19.

The table lists this clone with a few counts. The chain uses TRBV21-1 and TRBJ2-2; the table names TRBD2, a call not compared with the DNA. TRBV21-1 is shown as a pseudogene. CDR3 size: 14 residues. The DNA for the CDR3 is TGTGCCAGCAGCAAAGAGCCCACCACCGGGGAGCTGTTTTTT. Translated, it gives CASSKEPTTGELFF.

The rearrangement links TRBV5-4 to TRBJ2-2, with 9 bases lining up with TRBD2. CDR1 and CDR2 (germline): SGHNT, YYREEE (reference sequence). Trimming at V came to 9 bases and at J to 1 base, leaving 4 bases not matched to a gene. The CDR3 extends over 14 amino acids. CDR3 coding DNA: TGTGCCATCGATAGCGGGGGGAACACCGGGGAGCTGTTTTTT. Its translation: CAIDSGGNTGELFF.

This clone was recorded only once. The V call is TRBV11-3, the J call TRBJ2-5; D is perhaps TRBD2 (6 bases). Germline CDR1 is SGHNT and CDR2 is YENEEA. The CDR3 is made up of 13 amino acids. The V and J ends lost 5 bases and 6 bases respectively, with 13 bases between them. CDR3 sequence reads: CASSPGGEQTQYF. CDR3 in DNA: TGTGCCAGCAGCCCGGGCGGGGAGCAGACCCAGTACTTC.

V is TRBV11-2 and J is TRBJ2-7; D is undetermined. Germline V gene sequence: CDR1 SGHAT, CDR2 FQNNGV. V was cut by 0 bases and J by 0 bases, with 6 bases left in between. This CDR3 region has 14 residues. The CDR3: CASSLDPGSYEQYV. CDR3 bases: TGTGCCAGCAGCTTAGACCCGGGCTCCTACGAGCAGTACGTC.

The J gene is TRBJ2-2, the V gene TRBV18; TRBD2 matches at 11 bases. Germline-derived CDR1 and CDR2 are KGHSH and LQKENI. V was clipped by 3 bases and J by 4 bases; unmatched bases: 1. There are 15 residues in the CDR3. DNA of the CDR3: TGTGCCAGCTCACCGACTAGCGGGACCACCGGGGAGCTGTTTTTT. Its translation is CASSPTSGTTGELFF.

The chain combines TRBV30 with TRBJ2-1, with D uncertain. CDR1 GTSNPN and CDR2 SVGIG come from the germline V gene (reference sequence). V was shortened by 0 bases and J by 2 bases, with 11 bases between the two germline ends. The length of the CDR3 is 15 residues. CDR3 DNA: TGTGCCTGGAGTGTAGTACAGACCACCTACAATGAGCAGTTCTTC. It translates to CAWSVVQTTYNEQFF.

The chain couples TRBV2 to TRBJ2-1, with 9 nucleotides matching TRBD1. The CDR3 has 14 residues. Germline assignment: CDR1 SNHLY and CDR2 FYNNEI. V shed 6 bases and J 6 bases; nucleotides not matched to a gene: 6. Here the CDR3 DNA reads TGTGCCAGCAGCAAGGACAGGGGATTCAATGAGCAGTTCTTC. This gives the protein CASSKDRGFNEQFF.

This chain joins TRBV18 and TRBJ1-6; 7 bases match TRBD1. In germline, CDR1 is KGHSH, CDR2 LQKENI. There are 14 residues in the CDR3. The V and J ends lost 1 base and 8 bases, in that order; junction bases with no gene match: 2. The CDR3 is CASSPRDRDSPLHF. The CDR3 nucleotides are TGTGCCAGCTCACCACGAGACAGGGATTCACCCCTCCACTTT.

In its sample, this clone was seen once. The V and J genes are TRBV27 and TRBJ1-6, with D uncertain. Trimming took 6 bases from V and 6 from J, leaving 12 bases between them. This CDR3 has 14 residues. Germline lookup yields CDR1 MNHEY and CDR2 SMNVEV (reference sequence). Here the CDR3 DNA reads TGTGCCAGCAGCCCTATGATATCTAATTCACCCCTCCACTTT. Its protein is CASSPMISNSPLHF.

CDR3 in DNA: TGTGCCAGCAGTCGGGACAGGGGGGATACGCAGTATTTT. Amino acid sequence: CASSRDRGDTQYF. This chain joins TRBV2 and TRBJ2-3; 11 bases line up with TRBD1. Germline-derived CDR1 and CDR2 are SNHLY and FYNNEI. V trimming: 5 bases; J trimming: 6 bases; junction bases outside the gene matches: 1. This CDR3 is 13 amino acids long.

The genes are TRBV19 and TRBJ1-4, with D perhaps TRBD1 (5 bases). CDR3 length equals 15 residues. Trimming took off 5 bases at V and 4 bases at J, with 14 bases between the two ends. From germline, CDR1 is LNHDA and CDR2 SQIVND (reference sequence). Written as DNA, the CDR3 is TGTGCCAGTAGTGAGCCAAGGGGATATAATGAAAAACTGTTTTTT. Residues: CASSEPRGYNEKLFF.

This clone was counted a few times. J is TRBJ1-2 and V is TRBV27; the D gene is possibly TRBD1 (5 bases). V lost 10 bases, J lost 0 bases, and 15 bases lay in between. The CDR3 covers 14 residues. Germline CDR1 and CDR2: MNHEY and SMNVEV (reference sequence). CDR3 sequence (DNA): TGTGCCACCCTGAGAAGGGGATCTAACTATGGCTACACCTTC. It yields the protein CATLRRGSNYGYTF.

This clone was counted once. The genes are TRBV7-9 and TRBJ1-2, with 9 nucleotides matching TRBD1. The CDR3 extends over 16 amino acids. With 2 bases clipped from V and 0 bases from J, the junction kept 4 bases outside the gene matches. Looked up from germline, CDR1 is SEHNR and CDR2 is FQNEAQ (reference sequence). The CDR3 DNA is TGTGCCAGCAGCTTATGGGGGACAGGGACTAACTATGGCTACACCTTC. It translates to CASSLWGTGTNYGYTF.